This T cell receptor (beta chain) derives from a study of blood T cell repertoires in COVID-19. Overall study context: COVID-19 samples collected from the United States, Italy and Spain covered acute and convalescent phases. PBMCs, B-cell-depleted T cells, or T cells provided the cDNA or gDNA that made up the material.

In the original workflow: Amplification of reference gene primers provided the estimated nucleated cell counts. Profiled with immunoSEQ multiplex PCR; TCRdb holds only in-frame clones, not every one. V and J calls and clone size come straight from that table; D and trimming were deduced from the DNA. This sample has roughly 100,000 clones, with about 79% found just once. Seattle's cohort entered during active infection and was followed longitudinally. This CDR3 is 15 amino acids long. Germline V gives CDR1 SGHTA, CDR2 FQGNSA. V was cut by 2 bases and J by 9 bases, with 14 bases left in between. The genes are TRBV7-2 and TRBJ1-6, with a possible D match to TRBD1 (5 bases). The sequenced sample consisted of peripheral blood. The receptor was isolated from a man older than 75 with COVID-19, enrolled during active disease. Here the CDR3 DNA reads TGTGCCAGCAGCTTAATAGGGGTCTCTAGTTCACCCCTCCACTTT. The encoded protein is CASSLIGVSSSPLHF.